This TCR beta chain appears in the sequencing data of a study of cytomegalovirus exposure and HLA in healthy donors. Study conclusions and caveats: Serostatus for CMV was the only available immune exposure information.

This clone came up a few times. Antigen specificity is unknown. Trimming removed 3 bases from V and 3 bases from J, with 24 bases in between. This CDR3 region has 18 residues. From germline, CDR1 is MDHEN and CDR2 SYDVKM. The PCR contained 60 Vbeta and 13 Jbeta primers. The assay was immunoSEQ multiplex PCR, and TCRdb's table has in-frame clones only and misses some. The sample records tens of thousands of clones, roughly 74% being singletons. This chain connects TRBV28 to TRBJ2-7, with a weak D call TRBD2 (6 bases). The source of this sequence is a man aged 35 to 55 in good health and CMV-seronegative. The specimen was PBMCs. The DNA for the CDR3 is TGTGCCAGCAGTTTCTATCCCTTCCGGGGGACGGGCGACTACGAGCAGTACTTC. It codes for CASSFYPFRGTGDYEQYF.